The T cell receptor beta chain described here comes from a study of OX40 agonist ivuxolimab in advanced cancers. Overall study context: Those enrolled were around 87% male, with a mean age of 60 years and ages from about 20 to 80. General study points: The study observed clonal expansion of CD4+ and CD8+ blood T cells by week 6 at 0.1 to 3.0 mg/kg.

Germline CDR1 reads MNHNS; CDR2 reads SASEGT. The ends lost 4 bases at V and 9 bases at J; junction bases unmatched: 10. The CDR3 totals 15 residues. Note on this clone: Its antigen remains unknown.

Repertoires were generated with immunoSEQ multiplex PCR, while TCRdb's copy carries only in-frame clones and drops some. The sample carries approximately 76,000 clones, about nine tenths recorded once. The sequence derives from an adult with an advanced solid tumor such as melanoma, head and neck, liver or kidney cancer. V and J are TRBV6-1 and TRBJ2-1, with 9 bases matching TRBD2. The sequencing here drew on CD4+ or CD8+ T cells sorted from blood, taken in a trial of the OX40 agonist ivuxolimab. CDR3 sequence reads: CASSVSGTSRAEQFF. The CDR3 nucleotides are TGTGCCAGCAGTGTCTCCGGGACTAGCAGGGCTGAGCAGTTCTTC.